Listed here is a single T cell receptor beta chain. The sample is drawn from a study of blood T cell repertoires in COVID-19. Overall study context: Specimens from acute and convalescent COVID-19 originated in the United States, Italy and Spain. The cDNA or gDNA used as material had been derived from T cells, B-cell-depleted T cells, or PBMCs.

The CDR3 length is 17 residues. Between the trimmed V and J ends, which lost 1 base and 2 bases, there was a span of 18 bases. Germline V gives CDR1 LGHNA, CDR2 YNFKEQ. Source study methods: Counts of nucleated cells, estimated from reference gene primer amplification, were obtained. Produced via immunoSEQ multiplex PCR; TCRdb's table is partial and in-frame only. V, J and clone size are those of that table, while D and trimming were read from the DNA. The sample holds 100,000 to 120,000 clones, 60% to 80% seen once. The clonotype was recovered from an elderly woman with active or convalescent COVID-19. The genes are TRBV4-2 and TRBJ2-7; TRBD2 is a possible D gene (5 bases). Material: peripheral blood. The CDR3 nucleotides read TGTGCCAGCAGCCAAGCTCAGGACGGGATAACGGCCTACGAGCAGTACTTC. Amino acid sequence: CASSQAQDGITAYEQYF.